The 2 T cell receptor beta chains listed next were all sequenced from one sample in a study of cytomegalovirus exposure and HLA in healthy donors. The PCR ran on 60 Vbeta and 13 Jbeta primers. Profiling relied on immunoSEQ multiplex PCR, and the TCRdb table lists in-frame clones only, not all of them. This sample has 100,000 to 150,000 clones, with 74% found just once. The sample consisted of PBMCs. The receptors come from a woman aged 45-59 years in good health and CMV-seropositive.

J is TRBJ1-2 and V is TRBV27; a weak D match, TRBD1 (5 bases). V lost 6 bases to trimming and J lost 8 bases, with 16 bases between them. The V gene's germline CDR1 is MNHEY and CDR2 SMNVEV (reference sequence). This CDR3 is built from 13 residues. The CDR3 DNA sequence: TGTGCCAGCAGCCCTCGGCGGGGGGGAGGCTACACCTTC. This codes for CASSPRRGGGYTF.

The chain employs TRBV11-3 and TRBJ2-2; 9 bases agree with TRBD1. The J segment lost 0 bases and the V segment lost 5 bases, leaving 10 bases of the junction unmatched. The CDR3 extends over 18 amino acids. From germline, CDR1 is SGHNT and CDR2 YENEEA. The CDR3 DNA sequence: TGTGCCAGCAGCGCCCGGGACAGGGTGGAACCGAACACCGGGGAGCTGTTTTTT. Its translation is CASSARDRVEPNTGELFF.